This T cell receptor (beta chain) was found in a study of blood T cell repertoires in COVID-19. Study-level information: There were acute and convalescent COVID-19 samples, and they came from the United States, Italy and Spain. PBMCs, B-cell-depleted T cells, or T cells provided the cDNA or gDNA that made up the material.

How the authors handled the data: Quantification of nucleated cells was approximated via reference gene primer amplification. The data were produced by immunoSEQ multiplex PCR, yet TCRdb's version contains in-frame clones alone and is incomplete. That table is the source of V, J and clone size, and D and trimming were worked out from the DNA. The repertoire holds just under 150,000 clones, with 85% to 90% as singletons. CDR1 is SGDLS, CDR2 YYNGEE, per germline. The ends lost 6 bases at V and 4 bases at J; junction bases unmatched: 8. CDR3 length equals 14 residues. The sequenced sample was peripheral blood. The chain recombines TRBV9 with TRBJ1-1; 8 bases match TRBD1. The TCR sequence derives from a man between 45 and 60 years old who had recovered from COVID-19. CDR3 region: CASTPGGIATEAFF. In DNA, the CDR3 is TGTGCCAGCACCCCAGGGGGCATAGCCACTGAAGCTTTCTTT.